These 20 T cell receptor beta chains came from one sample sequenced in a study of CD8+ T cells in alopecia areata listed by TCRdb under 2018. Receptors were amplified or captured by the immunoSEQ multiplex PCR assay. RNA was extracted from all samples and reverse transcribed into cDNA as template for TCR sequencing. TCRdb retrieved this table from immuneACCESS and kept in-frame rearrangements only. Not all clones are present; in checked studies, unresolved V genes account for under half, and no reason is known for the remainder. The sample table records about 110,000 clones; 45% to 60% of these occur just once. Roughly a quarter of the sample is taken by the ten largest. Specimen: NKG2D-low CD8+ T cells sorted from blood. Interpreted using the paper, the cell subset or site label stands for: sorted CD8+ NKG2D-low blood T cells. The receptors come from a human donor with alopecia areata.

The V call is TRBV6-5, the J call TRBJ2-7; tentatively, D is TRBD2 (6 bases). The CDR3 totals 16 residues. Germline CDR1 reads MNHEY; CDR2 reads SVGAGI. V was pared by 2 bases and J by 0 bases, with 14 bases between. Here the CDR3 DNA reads TGTGCCAGCAGTTACGACCCGGCGGGAAGCTCCTACGAGCAGTACTTC. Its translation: CASSYDPAGSSYEQYF.

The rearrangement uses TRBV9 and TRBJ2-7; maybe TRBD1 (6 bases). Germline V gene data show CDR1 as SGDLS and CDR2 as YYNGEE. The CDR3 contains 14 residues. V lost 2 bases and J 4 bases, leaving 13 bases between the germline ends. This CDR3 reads CASSVEGTTYEQYF. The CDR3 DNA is TGTGCCAGCAGCGTCGAGGGGACAACTTACGAGCAGTACTTC.

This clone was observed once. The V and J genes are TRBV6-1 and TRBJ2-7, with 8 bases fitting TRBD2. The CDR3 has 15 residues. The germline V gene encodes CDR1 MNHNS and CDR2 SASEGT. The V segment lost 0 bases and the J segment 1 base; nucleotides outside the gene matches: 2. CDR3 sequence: CASSEASGMSYEQYF. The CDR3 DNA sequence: TGTGCCAGCAGTGAAGCTAGCGGGATGTCCTACGAGCAGTACTTC.

DNA of the CDR3: TGTGCCAGCGGTACAGGCGGTGGCACTGAAGCTTTCTTT. Translation gives CASGTGGGTEAFF. The J gene is TRBJ1-1, the V gene TRBV6-6; D might be TRBD1 (5 bases). The CDR3 covers 13 residues. The germline CDR1 and CDR2 sequences are MNHNY and SVGAGI (reference sequence). The V and J ends lost 8 bases and 4 bases respectively, with 14 bases between them.

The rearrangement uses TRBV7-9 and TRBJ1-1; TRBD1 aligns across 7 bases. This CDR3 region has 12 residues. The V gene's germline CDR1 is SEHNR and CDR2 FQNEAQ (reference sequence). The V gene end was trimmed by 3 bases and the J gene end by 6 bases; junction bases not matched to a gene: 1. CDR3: CASSFRGAEAFF. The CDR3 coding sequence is TGTGCCAGCAGCTTCAGGGGGGCTGAAGCTTTCTTT.

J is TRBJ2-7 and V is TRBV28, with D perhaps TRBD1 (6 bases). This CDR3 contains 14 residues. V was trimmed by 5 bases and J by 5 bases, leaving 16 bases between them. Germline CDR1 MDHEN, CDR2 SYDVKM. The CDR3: CASSPPGHHHEQYF. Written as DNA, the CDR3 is TGTGCCAGCAGTCCTCCGGGACACCACCACGAGCAGTACTTC.

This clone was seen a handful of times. The CDR3 here is CASSVSTGGRVYNEQFF. The CDR3 region has the DNA TGTGCCAGCAGCGTGAGTACTGGGGGGAGGGTTTACAATGAGCAGTTCTTC. The V and J genes are TRBV9 and TRBJ2-1; the match to TRBD2 covers 7 bases. Germline-derived CDR1 and CDR2 are SGDLS and YYNGEE. CDR3 length equals 17 residues. The ends lost 2 bases at V and 4 bases at J; junction bases unmatched: 12.

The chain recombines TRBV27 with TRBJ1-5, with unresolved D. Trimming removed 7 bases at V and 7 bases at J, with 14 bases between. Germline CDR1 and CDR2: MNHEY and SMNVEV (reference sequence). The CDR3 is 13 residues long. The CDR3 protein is CASTSAPGQPQHF. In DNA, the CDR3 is TGTGCCAGCACCTCCGCGCCGGGGCAGCCCCAGCATTTT.

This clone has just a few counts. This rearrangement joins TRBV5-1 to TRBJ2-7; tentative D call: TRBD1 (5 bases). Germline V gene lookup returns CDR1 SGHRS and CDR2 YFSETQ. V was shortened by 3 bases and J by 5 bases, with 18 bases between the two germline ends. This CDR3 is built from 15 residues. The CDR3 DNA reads TGCGCCAGCAGCTCCCGGCCGGGCAGGGCCGACGAGCAGTACTTC. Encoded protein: CASSSRPGRADEQYF.

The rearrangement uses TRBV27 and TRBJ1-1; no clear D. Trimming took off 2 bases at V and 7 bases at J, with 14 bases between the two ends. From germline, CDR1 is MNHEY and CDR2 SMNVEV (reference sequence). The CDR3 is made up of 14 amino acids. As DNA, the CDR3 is TGTGCCAGCAGTTTAGGGCTCTATTCGGGTGAAGCTTTCTTT. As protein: CASSLGLYSGEAFF.

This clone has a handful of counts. CDR3 sequence reads: CASSQDGANYYEQYF. CDR3 nucleotide sequence: TGCGCCAGCAGCCAAGATGGGGCCAACTACTACGAGCAGTACTTC. The rearrangement links TRBV4-1 to TRBJ2-7; D is possibly TRBD1 (5 bases). V was pared by 0 bases and J by 3 bases, with 12 bases between. The germline gives CDR1 MGHRA, CDR2 YSYEKL. This CDR3 is 15 amino acids long.

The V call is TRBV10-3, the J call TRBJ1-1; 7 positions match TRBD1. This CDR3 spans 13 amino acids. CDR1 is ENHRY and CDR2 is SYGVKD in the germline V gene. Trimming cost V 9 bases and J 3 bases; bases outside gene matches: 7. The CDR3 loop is CAITGAGYTEAFF. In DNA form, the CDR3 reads TGTGCCATTACAGGGGCGGGATACACTGAAGCTTTCTTT.

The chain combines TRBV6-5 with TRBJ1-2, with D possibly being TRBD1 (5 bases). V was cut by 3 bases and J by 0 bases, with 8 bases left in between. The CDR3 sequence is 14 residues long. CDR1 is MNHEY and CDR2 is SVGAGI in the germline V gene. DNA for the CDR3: TGTGCCAGCAGTTATACAGGTTCTAACTATGGCTACACCTTC. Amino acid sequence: CASSYTGSNYGYTF.

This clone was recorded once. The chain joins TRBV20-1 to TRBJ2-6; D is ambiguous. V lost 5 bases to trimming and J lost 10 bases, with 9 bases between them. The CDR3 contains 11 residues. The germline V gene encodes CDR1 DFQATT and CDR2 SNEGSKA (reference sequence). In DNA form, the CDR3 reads TGCAGTGCTGGCAGCCAGAACGTCCTGACTTTC. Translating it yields CSAGSQNVLTF.

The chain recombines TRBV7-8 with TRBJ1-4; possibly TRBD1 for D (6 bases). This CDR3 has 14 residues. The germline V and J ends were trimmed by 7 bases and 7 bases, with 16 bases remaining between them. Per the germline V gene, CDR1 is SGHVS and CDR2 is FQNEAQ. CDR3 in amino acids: CASTGTGTPEKLFF. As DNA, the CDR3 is TGTGCCAGCACCGGCACCGGGACACCTGAAAAACTGTTTTTT.

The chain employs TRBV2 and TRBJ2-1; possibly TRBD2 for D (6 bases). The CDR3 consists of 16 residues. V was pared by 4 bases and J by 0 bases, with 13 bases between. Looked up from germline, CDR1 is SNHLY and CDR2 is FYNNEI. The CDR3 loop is CASSGADGSSYNEQFF. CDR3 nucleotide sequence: TGTGCCAGCAGTGGAGCCGACGGGAGCTCCTACAATGAGCAGTTCTTC.

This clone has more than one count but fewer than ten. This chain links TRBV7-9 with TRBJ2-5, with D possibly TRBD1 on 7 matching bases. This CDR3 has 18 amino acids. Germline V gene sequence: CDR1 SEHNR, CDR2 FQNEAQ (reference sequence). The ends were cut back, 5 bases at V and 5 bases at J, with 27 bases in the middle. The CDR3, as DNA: TGTGCCAGCAGCGACCCTGACGGAGGGACAGATCCTTGGGAGACCCAGTACTTC. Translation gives CASSDPDGGTDPWETQYF.

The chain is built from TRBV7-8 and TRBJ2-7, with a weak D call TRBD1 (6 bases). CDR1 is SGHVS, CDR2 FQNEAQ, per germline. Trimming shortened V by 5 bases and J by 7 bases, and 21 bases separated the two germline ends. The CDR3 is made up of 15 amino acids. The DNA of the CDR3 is TGTGCCAGCAGCGGCACCGCACAGGGTTTGGAGGAGCAGTACTTC. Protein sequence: CASSGTAQGLEEQYF.

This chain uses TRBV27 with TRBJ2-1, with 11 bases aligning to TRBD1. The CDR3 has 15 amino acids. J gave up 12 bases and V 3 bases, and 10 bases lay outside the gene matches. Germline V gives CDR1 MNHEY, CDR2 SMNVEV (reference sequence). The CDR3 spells CASSFGTGGRDGQFF. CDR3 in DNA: TGTGCCAGCAGTTTTGGGACAGGGGGTCGGGATGGGCAGTTCTTC.

In nucleotides, the CDR3 is TGTGCCAGCAGCTTAATTGGGACCAATCAGCCCCAGCATTTT. It translates to CASSLIGTNQPQHF. V usage is TRBV7-9 and J usage is TRBJ1-5, with D maybe TRBD1 (5 bases). Per germline, CDR1 SEHNR and CDR2 FQNEAQ (reference sequence). V was cut by 2 bases and J by 3 bases, with 8 bases left in between. This CDR3 has 14 amino acids.